This TCR beta chain was obtained from a study of early T cells in non-severe SARS-CoV-2 infection. This CDR3 has 12 residues. V lost 6 bases and J lost 1, with 9 bases in between. Germline-derived CDR1 and CDR2 are SQVTM and ANQGSEA. This clonotype was seen at least ten times. Individual cDNA molecules each received unique molecular identifiers attached to them. TCRdb fed the 5' RACE reads into MiXCR, producing one record per CDR3 protein. The sample includes tens of thousands of distinct CDR3 sequences, 11% to 15% of them seen just once. The source is an adult who was a healthcare worker with PCR-confirmed SARS-CoV-2 infection or an uninfected control (not recorded which). The chain couples TRBV29-1 to TRBJ1-1; D might be TRBD1 (6 bases). The sample consisted of whole blood. The chain's CDR3 is CSVPQGNTEAFF. The CDR3 bases are TGCAGCGTCCCACAGGGGAACACTGAAGCTTTCTTT.